This T cell receptor (beta chain) was recorded in a study of CD8 T cells in Susac syndrome. Reverse transcription of 0.5 to 1 ug RNA was performed with random hexamers. Amplification of TCR beta CDR3 by immunoSEQ multiplex PCR spanned 54 Vbeta and 13 Jbeta. MiXCR, applied by TCRdb to the immunoSEQ multiplex PCR reads, yields one record per CDR3 protein. The sample lists some 200,000 distinct CDR3 sequences; 95% were seen once. It was negative isolation that provided the CD8+ and CD4+ T cells, whereas TEMRA cells were enriched by FACS. The TCR was taken from a human donor with multiple sclerosis. The sample comprised CD4+ T cells from PBMCs.

CDR3 region: CASSQAGFGSPLHF. Here the CDR3 DNA reads TGTGCCAGCAGCCAAGCAGGGTTCGGGTCACCCCTCCACTTT. The chain has TRBV3-1 and TRBJ1-6; a weak D match, TRBD1 (5 bases). Trimming shortened V by 1 base and J by 10 bases, and 11 bases separated the two germline ends. The CDR3 has 14 residues. Germline values: CDR1 LGHDT, CDR2 YNNKEL (reference sequence).